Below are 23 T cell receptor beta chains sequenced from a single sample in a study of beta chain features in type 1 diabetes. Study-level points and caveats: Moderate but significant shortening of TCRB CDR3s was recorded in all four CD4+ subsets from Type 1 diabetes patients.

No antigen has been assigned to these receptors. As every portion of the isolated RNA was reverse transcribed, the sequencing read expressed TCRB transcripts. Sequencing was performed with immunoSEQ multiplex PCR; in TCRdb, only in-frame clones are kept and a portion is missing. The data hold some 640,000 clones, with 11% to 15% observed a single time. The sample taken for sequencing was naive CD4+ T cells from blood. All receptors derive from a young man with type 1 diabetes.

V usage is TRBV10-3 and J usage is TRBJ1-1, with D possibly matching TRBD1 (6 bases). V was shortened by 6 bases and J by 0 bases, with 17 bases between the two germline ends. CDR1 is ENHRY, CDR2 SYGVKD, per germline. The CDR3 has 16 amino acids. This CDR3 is CAISPGAGAMNTEAFF. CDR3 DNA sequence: TGTGCCATCAGCCCGGGGGCAGGTGCTATGAACACTGAAGCTTTCTTT.

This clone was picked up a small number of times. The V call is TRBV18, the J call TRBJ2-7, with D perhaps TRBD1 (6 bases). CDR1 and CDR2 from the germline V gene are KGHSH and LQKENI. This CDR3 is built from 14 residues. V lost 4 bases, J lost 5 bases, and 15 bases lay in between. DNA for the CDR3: TGTGCCAGCTCACGAAGAACAGGGTTCGACGAGCAGTACTTC. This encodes CASSRRTGFDEQYF.

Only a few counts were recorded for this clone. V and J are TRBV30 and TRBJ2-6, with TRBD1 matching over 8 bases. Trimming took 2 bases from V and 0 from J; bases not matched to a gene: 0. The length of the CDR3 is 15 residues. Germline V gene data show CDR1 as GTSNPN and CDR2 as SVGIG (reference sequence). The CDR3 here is CAWSTGGSGANVLTF. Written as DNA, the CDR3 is TGTGCCTGGAGTACAGGGGGCTCTGGGGCCAACGTCCTGACTTTC. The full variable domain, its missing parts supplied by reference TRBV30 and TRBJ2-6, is SQTIHQWPATLVQPVGSPLSLECTVEGTSNPNLYWYRQAAGRGLQLLFYSVGIGQISSEVPQNLSASRPQDRQFILSSKKLLLSDSGFYLCAWSTGGSGANVLTFGAGSRLTVL.

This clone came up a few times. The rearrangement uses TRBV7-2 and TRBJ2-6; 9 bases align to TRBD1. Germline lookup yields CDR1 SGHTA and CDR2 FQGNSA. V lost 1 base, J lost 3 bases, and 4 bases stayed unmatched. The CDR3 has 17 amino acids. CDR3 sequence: CASSLGTGAYGANVLTF. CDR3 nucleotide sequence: TGTGCCAGCAGCTTAGGGACAGGGGCATATGGGGCCAACGTCCTGACTTTC.

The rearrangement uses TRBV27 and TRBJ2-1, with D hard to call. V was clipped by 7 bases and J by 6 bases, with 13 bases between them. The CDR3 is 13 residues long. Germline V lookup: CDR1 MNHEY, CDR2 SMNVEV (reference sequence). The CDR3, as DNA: TGTGCCAGCAAACCAAGTTCGGGCAATGAGCAGTTCTTC. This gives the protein CASKPSSGNEQFF.

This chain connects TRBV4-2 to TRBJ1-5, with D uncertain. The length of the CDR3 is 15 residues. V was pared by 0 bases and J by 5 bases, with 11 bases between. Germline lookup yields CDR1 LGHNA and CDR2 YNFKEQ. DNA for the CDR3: TGTGCCAGCAGCCAAGAAAGAGTCGGGGATCAGCCCCAGCATTTT. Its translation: CASSQERVGDQPQHF.

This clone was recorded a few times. The CDR3 DNA is TGTGCCAGCAGCGTAGCAGCGGGGGTGCAATATTTT. This gives the protein CASSVAAGVQYF. V and J are TRBV9 and TRBJ2-3, with TRBD2 matching 8 bases. Germline-derived CDR1 and CDR2 are SGDLS and YYNGEE. V gave up 0 bases and J gave up 15 bases; unmatched junction bases: 6. The CDR3 is 12 amino acids.

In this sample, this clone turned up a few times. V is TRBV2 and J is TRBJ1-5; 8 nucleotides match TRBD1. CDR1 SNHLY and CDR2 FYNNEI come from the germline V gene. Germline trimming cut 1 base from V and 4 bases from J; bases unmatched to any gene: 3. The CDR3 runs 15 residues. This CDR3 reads CASSEGDRRNQPQHF. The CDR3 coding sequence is TGTGCCAGCAGTGAAGGGGACAGGAGGAATCAGCCCCAGCATTTT.

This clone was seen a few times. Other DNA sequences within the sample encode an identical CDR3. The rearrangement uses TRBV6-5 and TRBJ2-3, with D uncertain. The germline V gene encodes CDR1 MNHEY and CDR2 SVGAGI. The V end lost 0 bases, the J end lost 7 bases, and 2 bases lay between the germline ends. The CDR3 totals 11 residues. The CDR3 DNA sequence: TGTGCCAGCAGTTACTCTCATACGCAGTATTTT. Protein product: CASSYSHTQYF.

This chain's CDR3 is CASSRLENGDEQFF. In DNA, the CDR3 is TGTGCCAGCAGCAGACTAGAGAACGGCGATGAGCAGTTCTTC. The chain is built from TRBV11-2 and TRBJ2-1, with D perhaps matching TRBD2 (6 bases). The CDR3 sequence is 14 residues long. V was trimmed by 5 bases and J by 8 bases, leaving 16 bases between them. From germline, CDR1 is SGHAT and CDR2 FQNNGV.

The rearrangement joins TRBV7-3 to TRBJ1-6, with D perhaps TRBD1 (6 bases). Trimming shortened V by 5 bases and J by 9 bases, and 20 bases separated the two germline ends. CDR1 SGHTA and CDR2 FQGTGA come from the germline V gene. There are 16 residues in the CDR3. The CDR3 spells CASSTGTSDSSSPLHF. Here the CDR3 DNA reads TGTGCCAGCAGCACCGGGACATCGGACTCGAGTTCACCCCTCCACTTT. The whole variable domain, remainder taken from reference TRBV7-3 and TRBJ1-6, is GAGVSQTPSNKVTEKGKYVELRCDPISGHTALYWYRQSLGQGPEFLIYFQGTGAADDSGLPNDRFFAVRPEGSVSTLKIQRTERGDSAVYLCASSTGTSDSSSPLHFGNGTRLTVT.

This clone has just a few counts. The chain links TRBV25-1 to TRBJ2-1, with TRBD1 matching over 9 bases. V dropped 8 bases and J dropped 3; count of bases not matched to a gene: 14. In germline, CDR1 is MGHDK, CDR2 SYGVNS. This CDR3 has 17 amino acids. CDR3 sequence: CASRGAPGTGNYNEQFF. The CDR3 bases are TGTGCCAGCCGAGGAGCACCGGGGACAGGGAACTACAATGAGCAGTTCTTC. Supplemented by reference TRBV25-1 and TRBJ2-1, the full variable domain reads EADIYQTPRYLVIGTGKKITLECSQTMGHDKMYWYQQDPGMELHLIHYSYGVNSTEKGDLSSESTVSRIRTEHFPLTLESARPSHTSQYLCASRGAPGTGNYNEQFFGPGTRLTVL.

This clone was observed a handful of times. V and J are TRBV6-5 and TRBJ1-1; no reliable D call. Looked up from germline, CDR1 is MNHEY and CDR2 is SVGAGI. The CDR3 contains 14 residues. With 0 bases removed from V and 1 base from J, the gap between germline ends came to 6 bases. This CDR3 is CASSYSGRNTEAFF. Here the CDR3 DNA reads TGTGCCAGCAGTTACTCGGGTAGGAACACTGAAGCTTTCTTT.

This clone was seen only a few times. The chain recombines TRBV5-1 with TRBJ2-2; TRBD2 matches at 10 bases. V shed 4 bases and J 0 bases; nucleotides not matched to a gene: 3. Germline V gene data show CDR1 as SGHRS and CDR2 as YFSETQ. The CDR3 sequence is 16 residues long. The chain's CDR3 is CASSLGLATNTGELFF. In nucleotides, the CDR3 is TGCGCCAGCAGCCTGGGACTAGCGACGAACACCGGGGAGCTGTTTTTT.

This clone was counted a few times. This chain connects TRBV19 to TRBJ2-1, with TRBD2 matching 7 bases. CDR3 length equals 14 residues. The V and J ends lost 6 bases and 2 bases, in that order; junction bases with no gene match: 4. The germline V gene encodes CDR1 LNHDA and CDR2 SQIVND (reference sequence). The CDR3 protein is CASSGGRAYNEQFF. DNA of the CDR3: TGTGCCAGTAGCGGGGGGAGGGCCTACAATGAGCAGTTCTTC.

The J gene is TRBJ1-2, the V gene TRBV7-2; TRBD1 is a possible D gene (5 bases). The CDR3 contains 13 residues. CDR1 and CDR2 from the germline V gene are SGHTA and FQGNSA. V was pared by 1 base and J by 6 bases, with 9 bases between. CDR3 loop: CASSLGGADGYTF. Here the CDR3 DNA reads TGTGCCAGCAGCTTAGGGGGCGCGGATGGCTACACCTTC. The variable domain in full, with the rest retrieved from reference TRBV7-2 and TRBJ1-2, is GAGVSQSPSNKVTEKGKDVELRCDPISGHTALYWYRQSLGQGLEFLIYFQGNSAPDKSGLPSDRFSAERTGGSVSTLTIQRTQQEDSAVYLCASSLGGADGYTFGSGTRLTVV.

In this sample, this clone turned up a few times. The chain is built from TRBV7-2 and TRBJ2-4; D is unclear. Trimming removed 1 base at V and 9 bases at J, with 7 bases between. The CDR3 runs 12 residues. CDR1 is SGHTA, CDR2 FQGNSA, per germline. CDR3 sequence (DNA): TGTGCCAGCAGCTTAGAACCCACCATTCAGTACTTC. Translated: CASSLEPTIQYF.

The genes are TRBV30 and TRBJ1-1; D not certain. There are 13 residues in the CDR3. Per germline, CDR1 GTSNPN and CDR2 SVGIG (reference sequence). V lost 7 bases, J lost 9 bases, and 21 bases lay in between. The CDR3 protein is CAFLRAEAYKAFF. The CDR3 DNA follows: TGTGCCTTCCTCCGGGCAGAGGCCTACAAAGCTTTCTTT.

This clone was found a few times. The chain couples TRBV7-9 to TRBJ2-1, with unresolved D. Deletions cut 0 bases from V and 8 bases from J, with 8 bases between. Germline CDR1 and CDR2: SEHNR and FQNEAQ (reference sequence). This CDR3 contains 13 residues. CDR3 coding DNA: TGTGCCAGCAGCTTAGCAGGGAACGATGAGCAGTTCTTC. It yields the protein CASSLAGNDEQFF.

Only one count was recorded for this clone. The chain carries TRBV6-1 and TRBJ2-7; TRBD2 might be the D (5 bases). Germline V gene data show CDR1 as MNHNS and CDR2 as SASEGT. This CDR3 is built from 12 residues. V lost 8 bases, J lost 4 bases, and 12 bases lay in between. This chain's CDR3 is CASLLSGYEQYF. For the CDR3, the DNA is TGTGCCAGCCTCCTCTCGGGGTACGAGCAGTACTTC.

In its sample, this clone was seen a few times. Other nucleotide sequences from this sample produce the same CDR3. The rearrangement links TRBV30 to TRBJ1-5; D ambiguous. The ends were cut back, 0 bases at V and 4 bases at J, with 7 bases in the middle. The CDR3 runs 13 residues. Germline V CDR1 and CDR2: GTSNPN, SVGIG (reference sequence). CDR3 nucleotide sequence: TGTGCCTGGAGTGTTGGTCAGAATCAGCCCCAGCATTTT. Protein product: CAWSVGQNQPQHF.

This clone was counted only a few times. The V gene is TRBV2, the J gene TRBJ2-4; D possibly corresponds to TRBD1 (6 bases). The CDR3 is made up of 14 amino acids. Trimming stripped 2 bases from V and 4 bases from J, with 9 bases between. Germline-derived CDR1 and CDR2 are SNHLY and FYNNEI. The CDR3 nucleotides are TGTGCCAGCAGTGAATGGCAGGGGAAAAACATTCAGTACTTC. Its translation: CASSEWQGKNIQYF.

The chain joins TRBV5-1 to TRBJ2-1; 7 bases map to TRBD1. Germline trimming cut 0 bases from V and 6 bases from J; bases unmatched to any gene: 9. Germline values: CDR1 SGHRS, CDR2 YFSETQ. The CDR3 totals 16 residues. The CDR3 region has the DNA TGCGCCAGCAGCTTGGACAAGGGGACAGCCCTCAATGAGCAGTTCTTC. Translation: CASSLDKGTALNEQFF.